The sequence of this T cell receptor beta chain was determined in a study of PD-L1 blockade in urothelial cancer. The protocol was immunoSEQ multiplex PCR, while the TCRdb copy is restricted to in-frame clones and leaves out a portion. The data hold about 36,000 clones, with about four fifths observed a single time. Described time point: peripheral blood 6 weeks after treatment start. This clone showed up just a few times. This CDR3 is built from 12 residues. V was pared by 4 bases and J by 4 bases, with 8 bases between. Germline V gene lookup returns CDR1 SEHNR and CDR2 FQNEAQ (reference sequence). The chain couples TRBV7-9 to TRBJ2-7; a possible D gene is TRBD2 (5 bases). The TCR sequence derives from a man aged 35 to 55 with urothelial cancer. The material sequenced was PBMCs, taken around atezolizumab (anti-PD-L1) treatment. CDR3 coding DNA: TGTGCCAGCAGCTGGACGGGGTACGAGCAGTACTTC. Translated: CASSWTGYEQYF.